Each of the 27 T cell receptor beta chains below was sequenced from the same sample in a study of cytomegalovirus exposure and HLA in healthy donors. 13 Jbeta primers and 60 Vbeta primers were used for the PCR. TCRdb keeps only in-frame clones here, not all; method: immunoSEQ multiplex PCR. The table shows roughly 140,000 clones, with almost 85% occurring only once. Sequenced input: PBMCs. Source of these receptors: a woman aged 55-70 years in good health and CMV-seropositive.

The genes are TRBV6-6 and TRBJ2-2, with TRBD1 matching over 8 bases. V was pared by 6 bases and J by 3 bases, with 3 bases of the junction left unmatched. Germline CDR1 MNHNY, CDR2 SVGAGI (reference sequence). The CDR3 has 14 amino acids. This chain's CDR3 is CASRGQEYTGELFF. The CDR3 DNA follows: TGTGCCAGCAGGGGACAGGAATACACCGGGGAGCTGTTTTTT.

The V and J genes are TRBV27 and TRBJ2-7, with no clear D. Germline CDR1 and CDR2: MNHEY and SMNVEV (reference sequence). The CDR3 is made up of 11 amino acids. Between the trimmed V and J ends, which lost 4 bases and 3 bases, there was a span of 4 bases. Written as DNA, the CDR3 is TGTGCCAGCAGTTCGGGCTACGAGCAGTACTTC. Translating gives CASSSGYEQYF.

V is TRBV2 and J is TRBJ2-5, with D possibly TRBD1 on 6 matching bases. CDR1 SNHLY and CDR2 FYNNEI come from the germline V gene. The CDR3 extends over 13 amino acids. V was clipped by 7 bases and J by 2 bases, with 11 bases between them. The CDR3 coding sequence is TGTGCCAGCACGGGACAAGAGCAAGAGACCCAGTACTTC. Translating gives CASTGQEQETQYF.

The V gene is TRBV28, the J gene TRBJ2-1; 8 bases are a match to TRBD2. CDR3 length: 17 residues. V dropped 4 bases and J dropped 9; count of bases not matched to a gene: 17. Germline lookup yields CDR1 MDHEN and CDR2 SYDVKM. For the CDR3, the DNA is TGTGCCAGCAGTTCCGGGCTCGGTAGCGGGAACCGCGGTGAGCAGTTCTTC. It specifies CASSSGLGSGNRGEQFF.

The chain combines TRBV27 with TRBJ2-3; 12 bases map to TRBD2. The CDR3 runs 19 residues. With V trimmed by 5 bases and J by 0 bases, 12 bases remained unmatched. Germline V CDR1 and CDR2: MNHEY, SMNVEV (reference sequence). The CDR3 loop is CASSRARASGRGSTDTQYF. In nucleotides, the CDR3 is TGTGCCAGCAGTCGAGCCCGGGCTAGCGGGAGGGGCAGCACAGATACGCAGTATTTT.

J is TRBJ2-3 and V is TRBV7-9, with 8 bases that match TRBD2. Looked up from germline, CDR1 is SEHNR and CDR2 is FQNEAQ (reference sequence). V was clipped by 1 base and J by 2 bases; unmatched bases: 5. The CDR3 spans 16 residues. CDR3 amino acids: CASSLDGSGTTDTQYF. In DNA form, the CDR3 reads TGTGCCAGCAGCTTAGATGGTAGCGGGACCACAGATACGCAGTATTTT.

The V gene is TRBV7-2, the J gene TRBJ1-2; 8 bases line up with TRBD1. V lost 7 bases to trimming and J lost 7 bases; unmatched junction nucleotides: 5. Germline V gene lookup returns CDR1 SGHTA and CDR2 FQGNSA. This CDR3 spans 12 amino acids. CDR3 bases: TGTGCCAGCAACTCAGGGGGCGGTGGCTACACCTTC. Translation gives CASNSGGGGYTF.

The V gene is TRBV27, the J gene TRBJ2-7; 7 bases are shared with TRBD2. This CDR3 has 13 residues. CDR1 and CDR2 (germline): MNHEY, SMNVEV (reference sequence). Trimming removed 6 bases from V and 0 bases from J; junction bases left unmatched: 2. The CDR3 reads CASRAGFSYEQYF. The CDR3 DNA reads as TGTGCCAGCAGAGCGGGATTCTCCTACGAGCAGTACTTC.

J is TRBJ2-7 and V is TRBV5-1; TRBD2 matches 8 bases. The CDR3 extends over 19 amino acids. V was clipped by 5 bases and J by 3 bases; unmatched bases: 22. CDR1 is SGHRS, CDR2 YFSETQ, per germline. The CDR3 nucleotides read TGCGCCAGCAGTCCCGGGGGGAGCAAGACTAGCGAAAACGACTACGAGCAGTACTTC. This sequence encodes CASSPGGSKTSENDYEQYF.

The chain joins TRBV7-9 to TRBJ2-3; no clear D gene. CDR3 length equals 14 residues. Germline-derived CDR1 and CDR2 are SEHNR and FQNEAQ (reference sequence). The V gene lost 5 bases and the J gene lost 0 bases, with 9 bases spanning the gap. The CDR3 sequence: CASSAGPSTDTQYF. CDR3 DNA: TGTGCCAGCAGCGCAGGCCCTAGCACAGATACGCAGTATTTT.

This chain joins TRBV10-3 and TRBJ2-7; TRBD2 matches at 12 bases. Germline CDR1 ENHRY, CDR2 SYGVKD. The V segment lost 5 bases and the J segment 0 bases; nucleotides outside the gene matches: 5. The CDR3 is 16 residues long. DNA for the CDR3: TGTGCCATCAGTTTCGGACTAGCGGGGAGCTCCTACGAGCAGTACTTC. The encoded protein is CAISFGLAGSSYEQYF.

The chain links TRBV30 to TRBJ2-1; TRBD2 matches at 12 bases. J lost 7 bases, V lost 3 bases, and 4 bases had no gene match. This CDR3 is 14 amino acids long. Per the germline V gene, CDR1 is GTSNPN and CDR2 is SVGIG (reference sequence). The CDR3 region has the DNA TGTGCCTGGAGACTAGCGGGAGGTTCGAATGAGCAGTTCTTC. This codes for CAWRLAGGSNEQFF.

This CDR3 reads CASSLDAASGTYEQYF. The DNA of the CDR3 is TGTGCCAGCAGCTTAGATGCGGCTAGCGGGACCTACGAGCAGTACTTC. The V and J genes are TRBV7-2 and TRBJ2-7; 9 bases are shared with TRBD2. CDR1 SGHTA and CDR2 FQGNSA come from the germline V gene. The CDR3 runs 16 residues. With 1 base clipped from V and 2 bases from J, the junction kept 6 bases outside the gene matches.

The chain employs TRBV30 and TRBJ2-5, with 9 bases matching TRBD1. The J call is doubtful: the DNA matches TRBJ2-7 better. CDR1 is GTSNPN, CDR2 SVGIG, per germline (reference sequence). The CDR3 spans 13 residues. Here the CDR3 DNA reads TGTGCCTGCGGGACAGGGTCCTCCTACGAGCAGTACTTC. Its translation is CACGTGSSYEQYF.

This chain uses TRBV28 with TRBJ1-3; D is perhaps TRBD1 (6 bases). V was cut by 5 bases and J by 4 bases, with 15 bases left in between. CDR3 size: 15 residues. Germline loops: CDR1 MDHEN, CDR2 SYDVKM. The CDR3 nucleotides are TGTGCCAGCAGTAAACCAGGGGACCCGGGAAACACCATATATTTT. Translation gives CASSKPGDPGNTIYF.

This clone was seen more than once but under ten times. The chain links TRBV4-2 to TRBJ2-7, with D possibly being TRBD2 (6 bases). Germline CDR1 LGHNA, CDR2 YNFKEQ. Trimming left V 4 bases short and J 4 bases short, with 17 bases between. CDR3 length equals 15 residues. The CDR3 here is CASSPARDPRYEQYF. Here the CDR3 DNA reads TGTGCCAGCAGCCCTGCGCGGGACCCCAGGTACGAGCAGTACTTC.

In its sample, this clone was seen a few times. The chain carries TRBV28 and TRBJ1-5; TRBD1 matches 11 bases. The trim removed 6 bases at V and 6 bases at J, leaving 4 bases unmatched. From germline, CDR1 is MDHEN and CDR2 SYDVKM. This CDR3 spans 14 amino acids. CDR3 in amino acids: CASRRGTGGQPQHF. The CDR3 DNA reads TGTGCCAGCAGAAGAGGGACAGGGGGTCAGCCCCAGCATTTT.

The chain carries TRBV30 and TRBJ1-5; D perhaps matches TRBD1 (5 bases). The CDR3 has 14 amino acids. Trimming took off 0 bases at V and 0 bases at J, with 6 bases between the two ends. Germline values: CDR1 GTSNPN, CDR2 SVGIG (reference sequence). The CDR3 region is CAWSVDSSNQPQHF. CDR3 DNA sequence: TGTGCCTGGAGTGTAGACAGTAGCAATCAGCCCCAGCATTTT.

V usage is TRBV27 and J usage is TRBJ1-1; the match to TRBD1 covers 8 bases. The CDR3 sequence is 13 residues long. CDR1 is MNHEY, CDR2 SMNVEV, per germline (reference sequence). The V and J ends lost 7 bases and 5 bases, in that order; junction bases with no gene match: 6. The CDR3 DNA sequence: TGTGCCAGCAAGGACAGGGAGAAAACTGAAGCTTTCTTT. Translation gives CASKDREKTEAFF.

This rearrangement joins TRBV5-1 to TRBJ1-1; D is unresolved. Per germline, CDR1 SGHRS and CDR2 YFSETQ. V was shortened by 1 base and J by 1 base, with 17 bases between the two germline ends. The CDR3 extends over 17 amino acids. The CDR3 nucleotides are TGCGCCAGCAGCTTGTCTCCGGGTGAAGTAACGAACACTGAAGCTTTCTTT. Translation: CASSLSPGEVTNTEAFF.

For the CDR3, the DNA is TGTGCCAGCAGTCAAGCCGGGACTAGCGGCACAGATACGCAGTATTTT. Protein: CASSQAGTSGTDTQYF. The chain carries TRBV25-1 and TRBJ2-3; 10 nucleotides match TRBD2. The CDR3 length is 16 residues. Losses at the gene ends were 5 bases for V and 1 base for J; bases not matched to a gene: 6. Germline-derived CDR1 and CDR2 are MGHDK and SYGVNS.

CDR3 in amino acids: CASSFPGHHYEQYF. In DNA, the CDR3 is TGCGCCAGCAGCTTTCCGGGACACCACTACGAGCAGTACTTC. The V and J genes are TRBV5-1 and TRBJ2-7, with D perhaps TRBD1 (6 bases). V lost 2 bases, J lost 3 bases, and 12 bases lay in between. Germline V CDR1 and CDR2: SGHRS, YFSETQ. This CDR3 spans 14 amino acids. The variable domain in full, completed from reference TRBV5-1 and TRBJ2-7, reads KAGVTQTPRYLIKTRGQQVTLSCSPISGHRSVSWYQQTPGQGLQFLFEYFSETQRNKGNFPGRFSGRQFSNSRSEMNVSTLELGDSALYLCASSFPGHHYEQYFGPGTRLTVT.

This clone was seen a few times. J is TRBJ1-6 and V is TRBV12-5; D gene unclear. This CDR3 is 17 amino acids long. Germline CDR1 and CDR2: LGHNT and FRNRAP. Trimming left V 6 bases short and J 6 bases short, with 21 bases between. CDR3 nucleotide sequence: TGTGCTAGTGGCCACCGGGCGGTCCCCCGGGGTAATTCACCCCTCCACTTT. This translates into CASGHRAVPRGNSPLHF.

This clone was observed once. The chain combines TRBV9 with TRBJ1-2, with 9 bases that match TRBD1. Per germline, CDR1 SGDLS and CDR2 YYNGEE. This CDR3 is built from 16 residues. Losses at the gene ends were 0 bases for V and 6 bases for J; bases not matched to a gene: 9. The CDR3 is CASSVDARQGVDGYTF. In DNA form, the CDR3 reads TGTGCCAGCAGCGTAGATGCCCGACAGGGGGTGGATGGCTACACCTTC.

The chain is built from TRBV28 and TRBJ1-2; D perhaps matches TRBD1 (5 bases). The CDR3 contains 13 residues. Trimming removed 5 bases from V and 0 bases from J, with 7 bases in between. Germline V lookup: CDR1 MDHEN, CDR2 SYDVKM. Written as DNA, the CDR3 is TGTGCCAGCAGTCGCAGGGCTAACTATGGCTACACCTTC. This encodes CASSRRANYGYTF.

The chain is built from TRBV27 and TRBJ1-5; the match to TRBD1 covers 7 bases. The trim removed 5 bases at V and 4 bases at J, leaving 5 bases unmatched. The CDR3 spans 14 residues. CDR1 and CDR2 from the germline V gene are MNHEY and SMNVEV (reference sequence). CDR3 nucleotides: TGTGCCAGCAGTCCCAACAGGGGAAATCAGCCCCAGCATTTT. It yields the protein CASSPNRGNQPQHF.

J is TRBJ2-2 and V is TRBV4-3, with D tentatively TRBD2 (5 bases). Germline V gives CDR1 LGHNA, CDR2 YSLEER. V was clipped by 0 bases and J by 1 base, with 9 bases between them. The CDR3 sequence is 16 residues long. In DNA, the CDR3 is TGCGCCAGCAGCCAAGAATCCCGGGAGAACACCGGGGAGCTGTTTTTT. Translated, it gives CASSQESRENTGELFF.